The 29 T cell receptor beta chains in this list originate from one sample, sequenced in a study. Treg sorting used a CD4+CD25+CD127-/low gate. TCRdb recomputed calls from the 5' RACE reads with MiXCR, one row per CDR3 protein. This table has 7,000 or so distinct CDR3 sequences, approximately 70% appearing once. Sequences were obtained from tumor-infiltrating Tregs sorted from the breast tumor. These receptors all come from a female donor with breast cancer.

This clonotype was picked up a small number of times. This chain's CDR3 is CASSWASEYLRTQYF. The CDR3 region has the DNA TGTGCCAGCAGTTGGGCTAGCGAATACCTTCGGACGCAGTATTTT. The V and J genes are TRBV12-3 or TRBV12-4 and TRBJ2-3; D might be TRBD2 (6 bases). Trimming took off 4 bases at V and 9 bases at J, with 20 bases between the two ends. This CDR3 comprises 15 residues.

The chain carries TRBV6-5 and TRBJ2-7, with a weak D call TRBD1 (6 bases). The CDR3 loop spans 15 amino acids. Germline V CDR1 and CDR2: MNHEY, SVGAGI. Trimming removed 6 bases at V and 0 bases at J, with 15 bases between. CDR3 nucleotides: TGTGCCAGCAGGCAGACAGTGGACAGCTCCTACGAGCAGTACTTC. Residues: CASRQTVDSSYEQYF.

This clonotype was picked up one time. The chain joins TRBV7-2 to TRBJ1-1; D is ambiguous. This CDR3 comprises 13 residues. Germline CDR1 and CDR2: SGHTA and FQGNSA. V dropped 5 bases and J dropped 6 bases, with 13 bases sitting between them. The DNA of the CDR3 is TGTGCCAGCAGCCCAGGAGTGAATTCTGAAGCTTTCTTT. Its protein product is CASSPGVNSEAFF. The full variable domain, rest sourced from reference TRBV7-2 and TRBJ1-1, is GAGVSQSPSNKVTEKGKDVELRCDPISGHTALYWYRQSLGQGLEFLIYFQGNSAPDKSGLPSDRFSAERTGGSVSTLTIQRTQQEDSAVYLCASSPGVNSEAFFGQGTRLTVV.

This clonotype was counted only a few times. The chain combines TRBV20-1 with TRBJ1-5; perhaps TRBD1 as D (5 bases). From germline, CDR1 is DFQATT and CDR2 SNEGSKA (reference sequence). CDR3 length equals 13 residues. The V and J ends lost 6 bases and 4 bases respectively, with 13 bases between them. This CDR3 reads CSAQQEVNQPQHF. The CDR3 DNA reads TGCAGTGCCCAACAGGAGGTGAATCAGCCCCAGCATTTT.

This clonotype was recorded a few times. J is TRBJ2-1 and V is TRBV7-3, with D hard to call. Germline values: CDR1 SGHTA, CDR2 FQGTGA. V was cut by 4 bases and J by 7 bases, with 5 bases left in between. This CDR3 has 11 amino acids. As DNA, the CDR3 is TGTGCCAGCAGCTCCGGGAATGAGCAGTTCTTC. As protein: CASSSGNEQFF.

The V and J genes are TRBV30 and TRBJ1-1; D unclear. This CDR3 is built from 14 residues. Per the germline V gene, CDR1 is GTSNPN and CDR2 is SVGIG (reference sequence). Deletions cut 4 bases from V and 3 bases from J, with 15 bases between. CDR3 bases: TGTGCCTGGACAGATATCTTTAGGGACACTGAAGCTTTCTTT. Translated, it gives CAWTDIFRDTEAFF.

The gene calls are TRBV4-2 and TRBJ2-7; D is ambiguous. This CDR3 region has 14 residues. Trimming left V 4 bases short and J 0 bases short, with 10 bases between. Germline V gene data show CDR1 as LGHNA and CDR2 as YNFKEQ. As DNA, the CDR3 is TGTGCCAGCAGCCCCGGACCGCCCTCCTACGAGCAGTACTTC. Amino acid sequence: CASSPGPPSYEQYF.

The chain carries TRBV11-1 and TRBJ2-5, with D maybe TRBD2 (5 bases). The CDR3 is 16 amino acids. The germline CDR1 and CDR2 sequences are SGHAT and FQDESV (reference sequence). The germline V and J ends were trimmed by 5 bases and 5 bases, with 21 bases remaining between them. CDR3 region: CASSVQLDGLRETQYF. As DNA, the CDR3 is TGTGCCAGCAGCGTCCAGTTGGACGGACTGAGGGAGACCCAGTACTTC.

In DNA form, the CDR3 reads TGCAGTGCTAGAGCCAATACAGGGGTCAATTCACCCCTCCACTTT. Translated: CSARANTGVNSPLHF. The gene calls are TRBV20-1 and TRBJ1-6; TRBD1 matches at 7 bases. Germline CDR1 and CDR2: DFQATT and SNEGSKA (reference sequence). V lost 1 base and J lost 7; bases outside the gene matches: 7. This CDR3 spans 15 amino acids.

This clonotype was seen only a few times. The genes are TRBV6-6 and TRBJ2-7; D remains unclear. The CDR3 consists of 14 residues. Germline V gene sequence: CDR1 MNHNY, CDR2 SVGAGI (reference sequence). Trimming cost V 2 bases and J 0 bases, with 8 bases left between them. The CDR3 reads CASSYQDSSYEQYF. CDR3 DNA sequence: TGTGCCAGCAGTTACCAGGATAGCTCCTACGAGCAGTACTTC.

The chain is built from TRBV6-5 and TRBJ1-1; 7 nucleotides align to TRBD1. CDR1 MNHEY and CDR2 SVGAGI come from the germline V gene. There are 15 residues in the CDR3. J lost 3 bases, V lost 0 bases, and 4 bases had no gene match. The CDR3 nucleotides read TGTGCCAGCAGTTACTCGACTACAGGGGACACTGAAGCTTTCTTT. This translates into CASSYSTTGDTEAFF.

The sample holds a few counts of this clonotype. The chain carries TRBV12-3 or TRBV12-4 and TRBJ1-1; 8 bases are shared with TRBD1. The CDR3 has 17 amino acids. The V gene end was trimmed by 8 bases and the J gene end by 0 bases; junction bases not matched to a gene: 14. CDR3 amino acids: CASPPLTGDAMNTEAFF. The DNA of the CDR3 is TGTGCCAGCCCACCCTTGACAGGGGATGCGATGAACACTGAAGCTTTCTTT.

This clonotype was counted between two and nine times. V usage is TRBV7-8 and J usage is TRBJ2-6; 10 bases line up with TRBD1. The CDR3 is 17 residues long. V lost 4 bases and J lost 0; bases outside the gene matches: 3. The germline gives CDR1 SGHVS, CDR2 FQNEAQ. CDR3: CASSSRTGGSGANVLTF. The CDR3 DNA sequence: TGTGCCAGCAGCTCAAGGACAGGGGGCTCTGGGGCCAACGTCCTGACTTTC.

The V and J genes are TRBV6-5 and TRBJ2-1; D remains unclear. The length of the CDR3 is 15 residues. Trimming removed 4 bases at V and 4 bases at J, with 14 bases between. Germline CDR1 reads MNHEY; CDR2 reads SVGAGI. This CDR3 is CASSSTPNKYNEQFF. CDR3 DNA sequence: TGTGCCAGCAGTTCGACACCAAACAAATACAATGAGCAGTTCTTC.

The gene calls are TRBV12-2 and TRBJ1-5; the table's D call TRBD1 went unverified against the DNA. TRBV12-2 is a pseudogene locus. This CDR3 has 17 residues. The CDR3 DNA reads as TGTGCAAGTCGCTTGCAGCAGGGGAACCTTAGCAATCAGCCCCAGCATTTT. It translates to CASRLQQGNLSNQPQHF.

The chain joins TRBV19 to TRBJ2-3; D is undetermined. Germline assignment: CDR1 LNHDA and CDR2 SQIVND (reference sequence). V shed 3 bases and J shed 4 bases, with 8 bases lying between them. The CDR3 runs to 13 residues. CDR3 DNA: TGTGCCAGTAGTATGAGCCAGCCAGATACGCAGTATTTT. Translation gives CASSMSQPDTQYF.

The table lists this clonotype with a few counts. The rearrangement joins TRBV7-3 to TRBJ1-6; D is ambiguous. Trimming shortened V by 5 bases and J by 9 bases, and 14 bases separated the two germline ends. Germline V CDR1 and CDR2: SGHTA, FQGTGA. CDR3 length equals 14 residues. The CDR3 spells CASSPKARGSPLHF. CDR3 coding DNA: TGTGCCAGCAGCCCCAAGGCTCGCGGTTCACCCCTCCACTTT.

On this clonotype: The conserved closing phenylalanine or tryptophan is absent in this CDR3, likely reflecting a read error. V gene TRBV7-6 combines with J gene TRBJ2-1; 8 bases match TRBD2. The trim removed 0 bases at V and 8 bases at J, leaving 9 bases unmatched. The length of the CDR3 is 16 residues. From germline, CDR1 is SGHVS and CDR2 FNYEAQ. This chain's CDR3 is CASSLAGGTSRDEQFL. The DNA for the CDR3 is TGTGCCAGCAGCTTAGCCGGAGGGACTAGTCGGGATGAGCAGTTCCTC.

V is TRBV12-3 or TRBV12-4 and J is TRBJ2-5, with TRBD2 as a possible D gene (6 bases). The CDR3 runs to 14 residues. The V gene lost 6 bases and the J gene lost 5 bases, with 16 bases spanning the gap. CDR3 region: CASRQTLSGETQYF. CDR3 coding DNA: TGTGCCAGCAGGCAGACTCTCAGCGGGGAGACCCAGTACTTC.

The J gene is TRBJ1-1, the V gene TRBV19; 7 bases line up with TRBD1. V shed 3 bases and J 4 bases; nucleotides not matched to a gene: 5. The germline gives CDR1 LNHDA, CDR2 SQIVND (reference sequence). The CDR3 is made up of 14 amino acids. DNA of the CDR3: TGTGCCAGTAGTATCTCAAACAGGGGCACTGAAGCTTTCTTT. Translated, it gives CASSISNRGTEAFF. The variable domain in full, with the rest retrieved from reference TRBV19 and TRBJ1-1, is DGGITQSPKYLFRKEGQNVTLSCEQNLNHDAMYWYRQDPGQGLRLIYYSQIVNDFQKGDIAEGYSVSREKKESFPLTVTSAQKNPTAFYLCASSISNRGTEAFFGQGTRLTVV.

By its share, this clonotype is medium-sized. The chain links TRBV7-3 to TRBJ2-5, with no clear D. The germline CDR1 and CDR2 sequences are SGHTA and FQGTGA. This CDR3 has 13 residues. Trimming shortened V by 5 bases and J by 5 bases, and 12 bases separated the two germline ends. In nucleotides, the CDR3 is TGTGCCAGCAGCATTGGCCCTGGGGAGACCCAGTACTTC. Protein sequence: CASSIGPGETQYF. The full variable domain, rest sourced from reference TRBV7-3 and TRBJ2-5, is GAGVSQTPSNKVTEKGKYVELRCDPISGHTALYWYRQSLGQGPEFLIYFQGTGAADDSGLPNDRFFAVRPEGSVSTLKIQRTERGDSAVYLCASSIGPGETQYFGPGTRLLVL.

This clonotype was detected only a few times. The chain carries TRBV4-2 and TRBJ2-5; D perhaps matches TRBD1 (5 bases). With 0 bases removed from V and 1 base from J, the gap between germline ends came to 9 bases. The CDR3 length is 15 residues. Germline V gene lookup returns CDR1 LGHNA and CDR2 YNFKEQ. This CDR3 reads CASSQDRGSQETQYF. Written as DNA, the CDR3 is TGTGCCAGCAGCCAAGATAGGGGCAGCCAAGAGACCCAGTACTTC.

This clonotype was counted only a few times. The rearrangement uses TRBV29-1 and TRBJ1-1; D is possibly TRBD1 (5 bases). The germline gives CDR1 SQVTM, CDR2 ANQGSEA. Trimming stripped 7 bases from V and 10 bases from J, with 25 bases between. The CDR3 consists of 14 residues. The CDR3 DNA is TGCAGCGCCACGACCACCGCAGGGTGGGGGGGAGCTTTCTTT. Residues: CSATTTAGWGGAFF.

The chain has TRBV12-3 or TRBV12-4 and TRBJ2-2; TRBD2 might be the D (5 bases). The CDR3 consists of 15 residues. V lost 3 bases, J lost 0 bases, and 8 bases lay in between. The CDR3 DNA reads as TGTGCCAGCAGTTTTGGCGGGTCGAACACCGGGGAGCTGTTTTTT. Encoded protein: CASSFGGSNTGELFF.

The J gene is TRBJ1-1, the V gene TRBV7-2; D is uncertain. The V end was cut by 1 base, the J end by 3 bases, with 9 bases between. Germline lookup yields CDR1 SGHTA and CDR2 FQGNSA. This CDR3 has 14 amino acids. The CDR3 DNA follows: TGTGCCAGCAGCTTAGTGTGGTCGGACACTGAAGCTTTCTTT. Protein: CASSLVWSDTEAFF.

The V call is TRBV5-1, the J call TRBJ2-7; perhaps TRBD2 as D (6 bases). The CDR3 is made up of 14 amino acids. CDR1 SGHRS and CDR2 YFSETQ come from the germline V gene. V shed 2 bases and J shed 3 bases, with 12 bases lying between them. The CDR3 DNA is TGCGCCAGCAGCTTCGGCGGGACCAACTACGAGCAGTACTTC. Its protein product is CASSFGGTNYEQYF.

CDR3 residues: CASSVGGPGNTIYF. The CDR3 nucleotides read TGTGCCAGCAGCGTAGGGGGCCCTGGAAACACCATATATTTT. The chain joins TRBV9 to TRBJ1-3; possible D gene TRBD1, 5 bases. The CDR3 length is 14 residues. The V end was cut by 0 bases, the J end by 2 bases, with 6 bases between. Germline loops: CDR1 SGDLS, CDR2 YYNGEE.

The CDR3 nucleotides read TGCAGTGCTAGCGGGTCCCGGCGCGAGCAGTACTTC. It specifies CSASGSRREQYF. The V and J genes are TRBV20-1 and TRBJ2-7, with D uncertain. This CDR3 is built from 12 residues. Germline lookup yields CDR1 DFQATT and CDR2 SNEGSKA (reference sequence). With 3 bases removed from V and 6 bases from J, the gap between germline ends came to 12 bases.

This sequence joins TRBV6-5 and TRBJ2-7, with 8 bases that match TRBD2. Germline V gene lookup returns CDR1 MNHEY and CDR2 SVGAGI. The CDR3 runs to 16 residues. After removal of 8 bases from V and 4 bases from J, the junction contained 16 bases not matched to a gene. This CDR3 is CASCKRPREGLYEQYF. For the CDR3, the DNA is TGTGCCAGCTGCAAGCGCCCACGGGAGGGTTTATACGAGCAGTACTTC.